This T cell receptor (beta chain) came from a study of blood T cell repertoires in COVID-19 (dated by TCRdb to 2020 to 2021). Regarding the complete study: Collaborator samples came from the United States, Italy and Spain and covered acute and convalescent phases of COVID-19. The material from the prospective study consisted of cDNA or gDNA derived from T cells, B-cell-depleted T cells, or PBMCs. The dataset comprised deeply sampled blood TCRbeta repertoires from subjects exposed to, actively infected with, or recovered from COVID-19. The repertoires were made available in a free public database intended to serve as a resource for research on the immune response to SARS-CoV-2. Samples came from the ongoing ImmuneRACE study (first 160 participants) plus 1,254 subjects from 6 global collaborators. A de-identified subject ID, COVID-19 status, age in years and sex were almost always included in the sample metadata. Where HLA class I and class II types were available, the types were taken from metadata supplied by the sample provider, not from assay-based typing.

General findings and caveats noted by the study authors: The amount of clinical and demographic metadata varied by source and participant and was provided uncurated.

Collaborating institutions collected whole blood in K2EDTA tubes following their own protocols. For TCRbeta analysis, collaborators shipped samples in one of three forms: frozen whole blood, isolated PBMCs, or DNA extracted from either of those sample types. Of note for this clone: Its binding antigen is unknown. No much larger clone exists at a distance of one base, and base qualities are not known.

TCRbeta CDR3 regions were amplified from genomic DNA by means of the immunoSEQ Assay, a bias-controlled multiplex PCR. Processing in the source paper ran as follows. The number of nucleated cells in each sample was estimated by amplification of reference gene primers within the assay. Sequence reads were collapsed and filtered to measure the absolute abundance of every unique TCRbeta CDR3 rearrangement. Productive Simpson clonality was computed per sample as the square root of Simpson's diversity index over productive rearrangements. Imported from immuneACCESS, the table was reduced by TCRdb to in-frame sequences with V and J called. These copies leave out some clones; in studies compared against another copy, an unresolved V gene accounts for under half, and the cause of the remainder is not known. The V and J calls and clone size were taken over from that table, and D and trimming were inferred from the DNA. The sample has about 210,000 clones on record, 82% of them singletons. The leading ten clones occupy around 12% of the sample.

From cysteine to phenylalanine, the CDR3 is 13 amino acids long. The retained sequence is limited to the CDR3, 39 bases, with the frame set at the first base. The germline V gene (reference sequence) sets CDR1 to GTSNPN and CDR2 to SVGIG. V and J are truncated by 3 bases and 4 bases respectively, leaving an intervening sequence of 12 bases. The receptor was derived from a woman in her thirties or forties with acute or convalescent COVID-19. In this chain, TRBV30 is recombined with TRBJ1-2; the D region possibly corresponds to TRBD1 (6 bases align). Source material: peripheral blood. The nucleotides are TGTGCCTGGAGCTCTAGGACAGCCTATGGCTACACCTTC. Its protein is CAWSSRTAYGYTF.